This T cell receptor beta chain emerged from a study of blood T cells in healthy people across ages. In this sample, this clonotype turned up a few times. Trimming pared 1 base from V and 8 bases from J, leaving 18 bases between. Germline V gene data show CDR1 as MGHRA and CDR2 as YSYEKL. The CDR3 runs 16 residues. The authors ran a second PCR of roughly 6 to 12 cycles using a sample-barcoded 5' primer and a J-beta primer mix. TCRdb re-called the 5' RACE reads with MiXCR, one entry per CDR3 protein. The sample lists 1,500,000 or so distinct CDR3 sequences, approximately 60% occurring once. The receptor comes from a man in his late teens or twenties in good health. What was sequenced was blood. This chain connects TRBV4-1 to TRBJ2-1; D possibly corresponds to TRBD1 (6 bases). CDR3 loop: CASSQGQVTFVHEQFF. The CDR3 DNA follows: TGCGCCAGCAGCCAAGGACAGGTAACCTTTGTCCATGAGCAGTTCTTC.